The present T cell receptor (beta chain) was sequenced within a study of cytomegalovirus exposure and HLA in healthy donors. A multiplex PCR was run with 60 Vbeta primers and 13 Jbeta primers. The data were produced by immunoSEQ multiplex PCR, yet TCRdb's version contains in-frame clones alone and is incomplete. The sample lists 130,000 or so clones; around 65% were seen once. Looked up from germline, CDR1 is SQVTM and CDR2 is ANQGSEA. V dropped 7 bases and J dropped 2; count of bases not matched to a gene: 7. The CDR3 is 13 residues long. The chain has TRBV29-1 and TRBJ2-7; 8 nucleotides line up with TRBD1. The sequenced sample was PBMCs. This clonotype was obtained from a man between 18 and 29 years old in good health and CMV-seronegative. The CDR3 DNA sequence: TGCAGCGGGGGGACAGGACTGCCCTACGAGCAGTACTTC. Amino acid sequence: CSGGTGLPYEQYF.